This T cell receptor beta chain was documented in a study of breast tumors, draining lymph nodes, adjacent tissues. Breast cancer patients provided tissue from their axillary draining lymph nodes. With 5 bases removed from V and 3 bases from J, the gap between germline ends came to 17 bases. This CDR3 has 15 amino acids. Germline V gene lookup returns CDR1 LNHNV and CDR2 YYDKDF (reference sequence). In TCRdb, the multiplex PCR reads were re-called with MiXCR into one record per CDR3 protein. This table holds more than 250,000 distinct CDR3 sequences, about 33% found once. The V call is TRBV15, the J call TRBJ2-7; either TRBD1 or TRBD2 may supply D (5 bases each). The specimen sequenced was axillary lymph node tissue. This sequence originates from a female donor with breast cancer. Some clones in this sample may be carry-over from other donors' samples. Here the CDR3 DNA reads TGTGCCACCAGCGGAGCTCCGGGACGGAGCTACGAGCAGTACTTC. It encodes CATSGAPGRSYEQYF.